This T cell receptor beta chain is from a study of T cell changes during pregnancy in multiple sclerosis. Only in-frame clones appear in the TCRdb table, and some are missing; sequencing was by immunoSEQ multiplex PCR. The table includes 40,000 to 60,000 clones, around 93% detected once. This clone was recorded only once. CDR3 length equals 11 residues. Germline V lookup: CDR1 DFQATT, CDR2 SNEGSKA (reference sequence). Trimming took 4 bases from V and 10 from J; bases not matched to a gene: 6. The rearrangement joins TRBV20-1 to TRBJ1-2; 7 bases line up with TRBD1. The TCR sequence derives from a female donor with multiple sclerosis, enrolled in a pregnancy study. The specimen comprised CD8+ T cells from peripheral blood mononuclear cells, sampled in the second trimester of pregnancy. CDR3: CSANQQGIYTF. The CDR3 bases are TGCAGTGCTAACCAACAGGGGATCTACACCTTC.